These 30 T cell receptor beta chains were sequenced from one sample in a study of vaccination effects on CD4 cells after COVID-19. TCRdb's table, derived via immunoSEQ multiplex PCR, lists solely in-frame clones and lacks some. The sample lists around 16,000 clones; under 70% were seen once. Antigens of these TCRs are unknown. Pools of viral peptides were used by the ViraFEST assay to expand antigen-specific CD4+ T cells ahead of sequencing. Following a roughly 9-day culture, CD4+ T cells were purified. Each participant received a vaccine that was either BNT162b2 or mRNA-1273, given as two doses. Sequencing used CD4+ T cells from PBMCs cultured with SARS-CoV-2 spike peptides, obtained after COVID-19 vaccination. These TCRs come from a human donor who received a COVID-19 vaccine.

This chain connects TRBV9 to TRBJ1-2; D is possibly TRBD1 (5 bases). The V gene's germline CDR1 is SGDLS and CDR2 YYNGEE. CDR3 length equals 14 residues. V lost 0 bases, J lost 5 bases, and 11 bases lay in between. DNA of the CDR3: TGTGCCAGCAGCGTAGCTGGGGGGGGGTATGGCTACACCTTC. Protein product: CASSVAGGGYGYTF.

Note on this clone: Other DNA variants within this sample encode the same CDR3. This chain joins TRBV5-1 and TRBJ2-7, with 7 nucleotides matching TRBD2. From germline, CDR1 is SGHRS and CDR2 YFSETQ. The trim removed 0 bases at V and 2 bases at J, leaving 2 bases unmatched. The CDR3 has 14 residues. CDR3 coding DNA: TGCGCCAGCAGCTTGGCGGGACTAACCTACGAGCAGTACTTC. This translates into CASSLAGLTYEQYF.

This chain connects TRBV12-2 to TRBJ1-1; TRBD1 is the table's D call, not checked against the DNA. TRBV12-2 is given as a pseudogene. CDR3 length: 16 residues. The CDR3 loop is CASRLARWDRGPEAFF. CDR3 nucleotides: TGTGCAAGTCGCTTAGCAAGATGGGACAGGGGGCCTGAAGCTTTCTTT.

This clone counts as medium-sized. The V gene is TRBV7-9, the J gene TRBJ1-2; TRBD1 matches 7 bases. CDR3 length equals 13 residues. Germline assignment: CDR1 SEHNR and CDR2 FQNEAQ (reference sequence). J lost 8 bases, V lost 5 bases, and 8 bases had no gene match. The CDR3 protein is CASSLDRRGGYTF. The CDR3 DNA follows: TGTGCCAGCAGCCTGGACAGGCGGGGGGGCTACACCTTC.

This chain uses TRBV7-3 with TRBJ2-1, with a weak D call TRBD2 (7 bases). The length of the CDR3 is 16 residues. Germline CDR1 is SGHTA and CDR2 is FQGTGA. The V and J ends lost 1 base and 9 bases respectively, with 19 bases between them. The CDR3 loop reads CASSLIAGATLGEQFF. The CDR3 DNA is TGTGCCAGCAGCTTAATCGCGGGGGCCACCTTAGGTGAGCAGTTCTTC.

The V call is TRBV6-5, the J call TRBJ2-1; the D gene could be TRBD1 or TRBD2 (5 bases each). This CDR3 spans 15 amino acids. Germline CDR1 MNHEY, CDR2 SVGAGI. The V end was cut by 0 bases, the J end by 1 base, with 7 bases between. CDR3 region: CASSYSGVSYNEQFF. CDR3 DNA: TGTGCCAGCAGTTACTCGGGGGTATCCTACAATGAGCAGTTCTTC.

V usage is TRBV20-1 and J usage is TRBJ2-7; the D is unclear. With 3 bases removed from V and 4 bases from J, the gap between germline ends came to 13 bases. The CDR3 consists of 13 residues. Germline loops: CDR1 DFQATT, CDR2 SNEGSKA (reference sequence). The CDR3 region is CSASSPTSYEQYF. Here the CDR3 DNA reads TGCAGTGCTAGTTCCCCTACCTCGTACGAGCAGTACTTC.

This clone has a single count. This chain links TRBV4-3 with TRBJ2-1; D may correspond to TRBD1 or TRBD2 (6 bases each). Trimming removed 0 bases at V and 9 bases at J, with 15 bases between. Germline CDR1 is LGHNA and CDR2 is YSLEER. CDR3 length: 15 residues. The CDR3 region has the DNA TGCGCCAGCAGCCAAGAGGGGGGCCTTATTGTTGAGCAGTTCTTC. Protein product: CASSQEGGLIVEQFF.

The rearrangement links TRBV7-8 to TRBJ2-1, with 12 positions matching TRBD2. V dropped 2 bases and J dropped 7; count of bases not matched to a gene: 3. The CDR3 covers 15 residues. Germline V gene data show CDR1 as SGHVS and CDR2 as FQNEAQ. CDR3 bases: TGTGCCAGCAGCTTACTAGCGGGGGGGCGGAATGAGCAGTTCTTC. Translated, it gives CASSLLAGGRNEQFF.

J is TRBJ2-2 and V is TRBV28, with 7 nucleotides matching TRBD2. Germline CDR1 reads MDHEN; CDR2 reads SYDVKM. V was clipped by 8 bases and J by 1 base; unmatched bases: 7. The CDR3 is 15 amino acids. The CDR3 spells CASLHWGGNTGELFF. In DNA, the CDR3 is TGTGCCAGCCTACATTGGGGGGGGAACACCGGGGAGCTGTTTTTT. Drawing the rest from reference TRBV28 and TRBJ2-2, the complete variable domain is DVKVTQSSRYLVKRTGEKVFLECVQDMDHENMFWYRQDPGLGLRLIYFSYDVKMKEKGDIPEGYSVSREKKERFSLILESASTNQTSMYLCASLHWGGNTGELFFGEGSRLTVL.

The genes are TRBV19 and TRBJ1-5; no reliable D call. CDR3 length: 12 amino acids. With 0 bases removed from V and 5 bases from J, the gap between germline ends came to 2 bases. Germline assignment: CDR1 LNHDA and CDR2 SQIVND (reference sequence). CDR3 loop: CASSIEDQPQHF. CDR3 nucleotides: TGTGCCAGTAGTATAGAGGATCAGCCCCAGCATTTT.

V is TRBV2 and J is TRBJ2-5; D call uncertain. Trimming pared 6 bases from V and 2 bases from J, leaving 16 bases between. CDR3 size: 15 residues. The germline CDR1 and CDR2 sequences are SNHLY and FYNNEI. CDR3 sequence: CASSLELPWQETQYF. CDR3 in DNA: TGTGCCAGCAGCCTGGAGCTCCCGTGGCAAGAGACCCAGTACTTC.

The rearrangement uses TRBV4-2 and TRBJ2-7; TRBD2 is a possible D gene (6 bases). The V gene's germline CDR1 is LGHNA and CDR2 YNFKEQ. V lost 0 bases and J 3 bases, leaving 12 bases between the germline ends. The CDR3 covers 15 residues. CDR3 amino acids: CASSQELSGFYEQYF. The CDR3 DNA reads as TGTGCCAGCAGCCAAGAGCTTAGCGGATTCTACGAGCAGTACTTC.

This clone showed up just a few times. The chain is built from TRBV7-2 and TRBJ1-5, with unresolved D. The V and J ends lost 3 bases and 10 bases respectively, with 13 bases between them. Germline loops: CDR1 SGHTA, CDR2 FQGNSA. This CDR3 is 13 amino acids long. CDR3 loop: CASSFGPSNPQHF. CDR3 nucleotide sequence: TGTGCCAGCAGCTTTGGTCCGAGCAACCCCCAGCATTTT. The entire variable domain, with the rest obtained from reference TRBV7-2 and TRBJ1-5, is as follows: GAGVSQSPSNKVTEKGKDVELRCDPISGHTALYWYRQSLGQGLEFLIYFQGNSAPDKSGLPSDRFSAERTGGSVSTLTIQRTQQEDSAVYLCASSFGPSNPQHFGDGTRLSIL.

This clone came up once. J is TRBJ1-2 and V is TRBV11-2; no clear D. V lost 7 bases to trimming and J lost 1 base, with 13 bases between them. This CDR3 is 14 amino acids long. Germline loops: CDR1 SGHAT, CDR2 FQNNGV. CDR3 in DNA: TGTGCCAGCAACGACCGGCGGGTTAACTATGGCTACACCTTC. Protein product: CASNDRRVNYGYTF.

CDR3 residues: CSASGGMDTQYF. In nucleotides, the CDR3 is TGCAGTGCTAGTGGTGGGATGGATACGCAGTATTTT. This sequence joins TRBV20-1 and TRBJ2-3; D is undetermined. Trimming removed 3 bases from V and 6 bases from J, with 10 bases in between. Germline V gives CDR1 DFQATT, CDR2 SNEGSKA (reference sequence). This CDR3 region has 12 residues.

This clone was detected only a few times. The chain has TRBV2 and TRBJ2-7, with D unclear. The ends were cut back, 4 bases at V and 6 bases at J, with 7 bases in the middle. The length of the CDR3 is 11 residues. Germline V lookup: CDR1 SNHLY, CDR2 FYNNEI. CDR3 coding DNA: TGTGCCAGCAGTGCCCCCCTCGAGCAGTACTTC. Its protein product is CASSAPLEQYF.

The rearrangement uses TRBV11-2 and TRBJ2-1; D might be TRBD2 (5 bases). The CDR3 spans 14 residues. With 5 bases removed from V and 5 bases from J, the gap between germline ends came to 13 bases. The germline V gene has CDR1 SGHAT and CDR2 FQNNGV. CDR3 bases: TGTGCCAGCAGCCTGGGCGGACTCCACAATGAGCAGTTCTTC. It translates to CASSLGGLHNEQFF. The complete variable domain, with remaining parts taken from reference TRBV11-2 and TRBJ2-1, reads EAGVAQSPRYKIIEKRQSVAFWCNPISGHATLYWYQQILGQGPKLLIQFQNNGVVDDSQLPKDRFSAERLKGVDSTLKIQPAKLEDSAVYLCASSLGGLHNEQFFGPGTRLTVL.

This clone was seen only a few times. CDR3 region: CASSEALQIGNTIYF. The DNA of the CDR3 is TGTGCCAGCAGTGAAGCCCTACAGATAGGAAACACCATATATTTT. The chain joins TRBV6-1 to TRBJ1-3; D remains unclear. Trimming shortened V by 0 bases and J by 4 bases, and 10 bases separated the two germline ends. Germline V lookup: CDR1 MNHNS, CDR2 SASEGT. The CDR3 is 15 amino acids.

The chain links TRBV6-6 to TRBJ2-1, with a weak D call TRBD2 (6 bases). Germline V gene lookup returns CDR1 MNHNY and CDR2 SVGAGI (reference sequence). This CDR3 region has 14 residues. V dropped 6 bases and J dropped 6 bases, with 15 bases sitting between them. CDR3 DNA: TGTGCCAGCAGGGCCGGGACTGGAGGCAATGAGCAGTTCTTC. Protein: CASRAGTGGNEQFF.

This clone was seen more than once but under ten times. V usage is TRBV4-1 and J usage is TRBJ2-7; tentative D call: TRBD2 (5 bases). Germline CDR1 and CDR2: MGHRA and YSYEKL. Trimming shortened V by 0 bases and J by 10 bases, and 13 bases separated the two germline ends. The CDR3 is 13 amino acids. CDR3 loop: CASSQDGRAEQYF. CDR3 nucleotide sequence: TGCGCCAGCAGCCAAGATGGGCGGGCGGAACAGTACTTC.

This clone was seen a single time. The chain employs TRBV6-1 and TRBJ1-3; D is possibly TRBD1 (5 bases). Germline CDR1 reads MNHNS; CDR2 reads SASEGT. The CDR3 length is 19 residues. Trimming removed 1 base from V and 0 bases from J, with 19 bases in between. Here the CDR3 DNA reads TGTGCCAGCAGTGAAGAATTGGGGACCTTACGAAACTCTGGAAACACCATATATTTT. It yields the protein CASSEELGTLRNSGNTIYF.

The CDR3 nucleotides are TGTGCCAGCAGTTCCGGGTCATCACCCCTCCACTTT. Protein: CASSSGSSPLHF. The chain is built from TRBV6-5 and TRBJ1-6; D is uncertain. There are 12 residues in the CDR3. The germline V gene has CDR1 MNHEY and CDR2 SVGAGI. V lost 4 bases, J lost 10 bases, and 8 bases lay in between.

CDR3 residues: CASSPPTGTSPPFF. For the CDR3, the DNA is TGTGCCAGCAGCCCGCCGACCGGGACCTCGCCGCCGTTCTTC. This chain uses TRBV5-4 with TRBJ2-1; D tentatively reads TRBD1 or TRBD2 (5 bases each). Germline V gives CDR1 SGHNT, CDR2 YYREEE (reference sequence). This CDR3 is 14 amino acids long. Trimming cost V 4 bases and J 15 bases, with 23 bases left between them.

This clone was seen a handful of times. This chain links TRBV27 with TRBJ1-2; D is ambiguous. V lost 5 bases and J 1 base, leaving 8 bases between the germline ends. The germline gives CDR1 MNHEY, CDR2 SMNVEV (reference sequence). The length of the CDR3 is 13 residues. CDR3 in DNA: TGTGCCAGCAGTCAACGGAATAACTATGGCTACACCTTC. Amino acids: CASSQRNNYGYTF.

The chain employs TRBV3-1 (or the pseudogene TRBV3-2) and TRBJ2-5; TRBD2 aligns across 16 bases. CDR1 is LGHDT and CDR2 is YNNKEL in the germline V gene (reference sequence). The CDR3 is 17 residues long. Trimming took 4 bases from V and 5 from J; bases not matched to a gene: 7. The CDR3 reads CASSRGTSGRAVETQYF. As DNA, the CDR3 is TGTGCCAGCAGCCGAGGGACTAGCGGGAGGGCCGTGGAGACCCAGTACTTC.

This rearrangement joins TRBV19 to TRBJ1-6; the D gene is possibly TRBD1 (5 bases). The germline CDR1 and CDR2 sequences are LNHDA and SQIVND (reference sequence). The CDR3 consists of 17 residues. The V and J ends lost 4 bases and 6 bases respectively, with 19 bases between them. The CDR3 DNA follows: TGTGCCAGTAGTACAACCGGGACGTTGACGACTAATTCACCCCTCCACTTT. This encodes CASSTTGTLTTNSPLHF.

The count of this clone is one. V and J are TRBV7-9 and TRBJ1-2; D gene uncertain. Germline CDR1 is SEHNR and CDR2 is FQNEAQ (reference sequence). Trimming removed 1 base at V and 6 bases at J, with 15 bases between. CDR3 length: 15 residues. The CDR3 nucleotides are TGTGCCAGCAGCTTAGAGGCCACCTCAGTAGATGGCTACACCTTC. Its translation is CASSLEATSVDGYTF.

DNA for the CDR3: TGTGCCAGCAAGATCGGAGGGGCAGGGAAAGAAAAACTGTTTTTT. It encodes CASKIGGAGKEKLFF. The J gene is TRBJ1-4, the V gene TRBV28, with D possibly matching TRBD1 (5 bases). The germline gives CDR1 MDHEN, CDR2 SYDVKM. The CDR3 has 15 amino acids. Trimming pared 7 bases from V and 8 bases from J, leaving 20 bases between.

The chain links TRBV18 to TRBJ1-1; 8 bases line up with TRBD1. This CDR3 comprises 16 residues. The V segment lost 4 bases and the J segment 1 base; nucleotides outside the gene matches: 8. In germline, CDR1 is KGHSH, CDR2 LQKENI. In DNA, the CDR3 is TGTGCCAGCTCACACCAACCCGGGACAGGGAACACTGAAGCTTTCTTT. Encoded protein: CASSHQPGTGNTEAFF. Based on the CDR3 plus reference TRBV18 and TRBJ1-1, the full variable domain is NAGVMQNPRHLVRRRGQEARLRCSPMKGHSHVYWYRQLPEEGLKFMVYLQKENIIDESGMPKERFSAEFPKEGPSILRIQQVVRGDSAAYFCASSHQPGTGNTEAFFGQGTRLTVV.